This T cell receptor (beta chain) is from a study of cytomegalovirus exposure and HLA in healthy donors. Study information: Previous work identified roughly 120 million unique TCR beta sequences from some 170 million T cells. Findings of the study overall: Cytomegalovirus status, reportedly, was diagnosed with high specificity and sensitivity by the classifier. A likely sequencing artifact accounted for one observed cluster of highly shared sequence variants. Cytomegalovirus association was assigned to approximately 180 TCR beta chains.

The PCR had 60 Vbeta and 13 Jbeta primers. Clones were sequenced by immunoSEQ multiplex PCR, and TCRdb holds only the in-frame ones, with some missing. Of 150,000 or so clones detected, almost 85% appear once; the ten largest clones hold roughly 2.1%. This clone occurred a few times. What it binds is not known. The V gene lost 4 bases and the J gene lost 7 bases, with 17 bases spanning the gap. The CDR3 runs to 15 residues. In germline, CDR1 is SGHRS, CDR2 YFSETQ. The chain employs TRBV5-1 and TRBJ1-4; possibly TRBD1 for D (5 bases). The source of this sequence is a woman aged 40 to 49 in good health and CMV-seronegative. Sequencing used PBMCs. CDR3 region: CASSGGMSFGEKLFF. CDR3 in DNA: TGCGCCAGCAGCGGGGGGATGAGCTTCGGTGAAAAACTGTTTTTT. The variable domain in full, with the rest retrieved from reference TRBV5-1 and TRBJ1-4, is KAGVTQTPRYLIKTRGQQVTLSCSPISGHRSVSWYQQTPGQGLQFLFEYFSETQRNKGNFPGRFSGRQFSNSRSEMNVSTLELGDSALYLCASSGGMSFGEKLFFGSGTQLSVL.